This TCR beta chain was observed in a study of OX40 agonist ivuxolimab in advanced cancers. Study summary: Partial responses were achieved by three patients, one with hepatocellular carcinoma and two with cutaneous melanoma.

Deletions cut 8 bases from V and 6 bases from J, with 9 bases between. The CDR3 runs 10 residues. Germline CDR1 is SQVTM and CDR2 is ANQGSEA. Sequencing used immunoSEQ multiplex PCR; TCRdb keeps in-frame clones, though not all of them. Counted here are 55,000 to 65,000 clones, around 85% occurring once; the ten biggest clones make up under 4.5%. The specimen was CD4+ or CD8+ T cells sorted from blood, collected in a trial of the OX40 agonist ivuxolimab. The sequence was obtained from an adult with an advanced solid tumor such as melanoma, head and neck, liver or kidney cancer. The chain links TRBV29-1 to TRBJ2-3; D remains ambiguous. The CDR3 region has the DNA TGCAGCTTCTACTTTGATACGCAGTATTTT. Residues: CSFYFDTQYF.